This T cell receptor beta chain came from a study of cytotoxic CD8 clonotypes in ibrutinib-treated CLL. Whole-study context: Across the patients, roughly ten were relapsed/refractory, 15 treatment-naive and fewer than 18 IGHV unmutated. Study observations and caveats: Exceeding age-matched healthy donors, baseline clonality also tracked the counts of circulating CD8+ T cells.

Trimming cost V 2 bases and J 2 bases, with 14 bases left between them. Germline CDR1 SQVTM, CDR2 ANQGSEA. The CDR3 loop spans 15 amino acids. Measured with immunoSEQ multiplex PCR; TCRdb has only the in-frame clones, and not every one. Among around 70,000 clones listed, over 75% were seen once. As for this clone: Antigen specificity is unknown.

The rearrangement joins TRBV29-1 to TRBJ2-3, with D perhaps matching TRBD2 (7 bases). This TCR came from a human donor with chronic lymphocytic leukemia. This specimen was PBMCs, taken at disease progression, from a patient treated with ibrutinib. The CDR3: CSVEPRGAFTDTQYF. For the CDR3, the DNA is TGCAGCGTTGAACCCCGGGGGGCTTTCACAGATACGCAGTATTTT.